Below, 4 T cell receptor beta chains from the same sample are listed, as sequenced in a study of blood T cells in healthy people across ages. PCR was performed a second time for 7 to 11 cycles using a sample-barcoded 5' primer and a J-beta primer mix. TCRdb processed the 5' RACE reads anew with MiXCR; each CDR3 protein has one entry. The sample shows fewer than 600,000 distinct CDR3 sequences, around a quarter of them seen only once. These data were likewise used in another study, on T cells of mothers and their children.

Input material: blood. Receptors originate from a boy younger than 10 in good health.

The chain is built from TRBV27 and TRBJ2-1; TRBD1 aligns across 7 bases. The J segment lost 6 bases and the V segment lost 6 bases, leaving 5 bases of the junction unmatched. CDR3 length: 13 amino acids. Germline V gene data show CDR1 as MNHEY and CDR2 as SMNVEV (reference sequence). The CDR3: CASRRQGGNEQFF. The CDR3 DNA reads TGTGCCAGCAGAAGACAGGGCGGCAATGAGCAGTTCTTC.

The chain is built from TRBV4-1 and TRBJ2-5; 7 bases are shared with TRBD1. CDR3 length: 16 residues. The junction had 7 bases not matched to a gene; V was cut back by 1 base and J by 2 bases. Germline V gene sequence: CDR1 MGHRA, CDR2 YSYEKL. Written as DNA, the CDR3 is TGCGCCAGCAGCCAAGGTGGCAGGGGGATTCAAGAGACCCAGTACTTC. This gives the protein CASSQGGRGIQETQYF.

The V and J genes are TRBV11-2 and TRBJ1-1; D gene uncertain. Germline CDR1 reads SGHAT; CDR2 reads FQNNGV. CDR3 size: 12 residues. V shed 0 bases and J shed 7 bases, with 6 bases lying between them. CDR3 protein: CASSLDQSEAFF. For the CDR3, the DNA is TGTGCCAGCAGCTTAGATCAAAGTGAAGCTTTCTTT.

The V gene is TRBV7-2, the J gene TRBJ2-4; D may correspond to TRBD1 or TRBD2 (5 bases each). CDR1 is SGHTA and CDR2 is FQGNSA in the germline V gene. The CDR3 has 15 amino acids. Trimming took off 4 bases at V and 0 bases at J, with 10 bases between the two ends. In DNA, the CDR3 is TGTGCCAGCAGCTGGGGTGGGACAGCCAAAAACATTCAGTACTTC. Its translation is CASSWGGTAKNIQYF.